The clone carrying this TCR beta chain was picked up a small number of times. What it recognizes is unknown. Template-switching 5'RACE yielded the TCR cDNA; a universal primer site and UMIs were added in the process. Each CDR3 protein gets one entry after TCRdb re-called the 5' RACE reads with MiXCR. The data show some 170,000 distinct CDR3 sequences, approximately 9.7% seen once. The data are from a study of T cells after yellow fever vaccination. Study outcomes and limitations: Reappearance after the booster was observed for most primary-vaccination clones (96% CD4, less than 90% CD8). Just a small share of clonotypes turned up in the CD4 compartment as well as the CD8 compartment. Secondary responses were weaker yet peaked faster, day 5 versus 15.

CDR3 length: 15 residues. CDR1 is SGHVS, CDR2 FNYEAQ, per germline. The trim removed 0 bases at V and 5 bases at J, leaving 5 bases unmatched. The sequence was collected from a man aged 18 to 35 who received the YFV17D yellow fever vaccine. This sequence joins TRBV7-6 and TRBJ1-1; 8 positions agree with TRBD1. Sample: CD8+ T cells sorted from PBMCs, taken 45 days after the yellow fever booster vaccination. The CDR3 DNA follows: TGTGCCAGCAGCTTAGCTCAGGGGGCGGCAACTGAAGCTTTCTTT. Its protein is CASSLAQGAATEAFF.